This T cell receptor (beta chain) was found in a study of control samples from healthy donors and cancer patients. This clone is a singleton in its sample. Germline-derived CDR1 and CDR2 are SGHRS and YFSETQ. Trimming stripped 2 bases from V and 5 bases from J, with 14 bases between. The CDR3 runs 15 residues. TCRdb's copy holds only in-frame clones and misses some; the assay was immunoSEQ multiplex PCR. The sample contains roughly 160,000 clones, approximately 86% of which appear only once. The sequence derives from a woman in her 30s in good health. The chain is built from TRBV5-1 and TRBJ2-1; TRBD1 is a possible D gene (6 bases). Input material: blood. CDR3 coding DNA: TGCGCCAGCAGCTTCTTCCCAGGGGACAACAATGAGCAGTTCTTC. Translation gives CASSFFPGDNNEQFF.